This entry describes one T cell receptor beta chain. Its specificity is unknown. These data originate in a study of blood T cells in healthy people across ages. General observations from the study: Naive T cell percentage showed a strong correlation with TCR beta diversity. Fewer expanded clones and more diversity marked long-lived versus aged donors.

A J-beta primer mix and a sample-barcoded 5' primer were used in a second PCR of roughly 6 to 11 cycles. A minimum of 2.5 million CDR3-containing paired-end reads was obtained for each sample. In TCRdb, the 5' RACE reads were re-called with MiXCR into one record per CDR3 protein. The table includes 1.8 million or so distinct CDR3 sequences, about two fifths detected once. Each donor's blood draw was around 9.2 milliliters of peripheral blood. The V end was cut by 5 bases, the J end by 8 bases, with 18 bases between. This CDR3 is built from 14 residues. This sequence was found in a human donor in good health. The V and J genes are TRBV12-3 or TRBV12-4 and TRBJ1-2, with a tentative D call TRBD1 (6 bases). Sequenced material: blood. The DNA for the CDR3 is TGTGCCAGCAGTCTTCGAACAGGGACGGAGGGCTACACCTTC. Translation: CASSLRTGTEGYTF.